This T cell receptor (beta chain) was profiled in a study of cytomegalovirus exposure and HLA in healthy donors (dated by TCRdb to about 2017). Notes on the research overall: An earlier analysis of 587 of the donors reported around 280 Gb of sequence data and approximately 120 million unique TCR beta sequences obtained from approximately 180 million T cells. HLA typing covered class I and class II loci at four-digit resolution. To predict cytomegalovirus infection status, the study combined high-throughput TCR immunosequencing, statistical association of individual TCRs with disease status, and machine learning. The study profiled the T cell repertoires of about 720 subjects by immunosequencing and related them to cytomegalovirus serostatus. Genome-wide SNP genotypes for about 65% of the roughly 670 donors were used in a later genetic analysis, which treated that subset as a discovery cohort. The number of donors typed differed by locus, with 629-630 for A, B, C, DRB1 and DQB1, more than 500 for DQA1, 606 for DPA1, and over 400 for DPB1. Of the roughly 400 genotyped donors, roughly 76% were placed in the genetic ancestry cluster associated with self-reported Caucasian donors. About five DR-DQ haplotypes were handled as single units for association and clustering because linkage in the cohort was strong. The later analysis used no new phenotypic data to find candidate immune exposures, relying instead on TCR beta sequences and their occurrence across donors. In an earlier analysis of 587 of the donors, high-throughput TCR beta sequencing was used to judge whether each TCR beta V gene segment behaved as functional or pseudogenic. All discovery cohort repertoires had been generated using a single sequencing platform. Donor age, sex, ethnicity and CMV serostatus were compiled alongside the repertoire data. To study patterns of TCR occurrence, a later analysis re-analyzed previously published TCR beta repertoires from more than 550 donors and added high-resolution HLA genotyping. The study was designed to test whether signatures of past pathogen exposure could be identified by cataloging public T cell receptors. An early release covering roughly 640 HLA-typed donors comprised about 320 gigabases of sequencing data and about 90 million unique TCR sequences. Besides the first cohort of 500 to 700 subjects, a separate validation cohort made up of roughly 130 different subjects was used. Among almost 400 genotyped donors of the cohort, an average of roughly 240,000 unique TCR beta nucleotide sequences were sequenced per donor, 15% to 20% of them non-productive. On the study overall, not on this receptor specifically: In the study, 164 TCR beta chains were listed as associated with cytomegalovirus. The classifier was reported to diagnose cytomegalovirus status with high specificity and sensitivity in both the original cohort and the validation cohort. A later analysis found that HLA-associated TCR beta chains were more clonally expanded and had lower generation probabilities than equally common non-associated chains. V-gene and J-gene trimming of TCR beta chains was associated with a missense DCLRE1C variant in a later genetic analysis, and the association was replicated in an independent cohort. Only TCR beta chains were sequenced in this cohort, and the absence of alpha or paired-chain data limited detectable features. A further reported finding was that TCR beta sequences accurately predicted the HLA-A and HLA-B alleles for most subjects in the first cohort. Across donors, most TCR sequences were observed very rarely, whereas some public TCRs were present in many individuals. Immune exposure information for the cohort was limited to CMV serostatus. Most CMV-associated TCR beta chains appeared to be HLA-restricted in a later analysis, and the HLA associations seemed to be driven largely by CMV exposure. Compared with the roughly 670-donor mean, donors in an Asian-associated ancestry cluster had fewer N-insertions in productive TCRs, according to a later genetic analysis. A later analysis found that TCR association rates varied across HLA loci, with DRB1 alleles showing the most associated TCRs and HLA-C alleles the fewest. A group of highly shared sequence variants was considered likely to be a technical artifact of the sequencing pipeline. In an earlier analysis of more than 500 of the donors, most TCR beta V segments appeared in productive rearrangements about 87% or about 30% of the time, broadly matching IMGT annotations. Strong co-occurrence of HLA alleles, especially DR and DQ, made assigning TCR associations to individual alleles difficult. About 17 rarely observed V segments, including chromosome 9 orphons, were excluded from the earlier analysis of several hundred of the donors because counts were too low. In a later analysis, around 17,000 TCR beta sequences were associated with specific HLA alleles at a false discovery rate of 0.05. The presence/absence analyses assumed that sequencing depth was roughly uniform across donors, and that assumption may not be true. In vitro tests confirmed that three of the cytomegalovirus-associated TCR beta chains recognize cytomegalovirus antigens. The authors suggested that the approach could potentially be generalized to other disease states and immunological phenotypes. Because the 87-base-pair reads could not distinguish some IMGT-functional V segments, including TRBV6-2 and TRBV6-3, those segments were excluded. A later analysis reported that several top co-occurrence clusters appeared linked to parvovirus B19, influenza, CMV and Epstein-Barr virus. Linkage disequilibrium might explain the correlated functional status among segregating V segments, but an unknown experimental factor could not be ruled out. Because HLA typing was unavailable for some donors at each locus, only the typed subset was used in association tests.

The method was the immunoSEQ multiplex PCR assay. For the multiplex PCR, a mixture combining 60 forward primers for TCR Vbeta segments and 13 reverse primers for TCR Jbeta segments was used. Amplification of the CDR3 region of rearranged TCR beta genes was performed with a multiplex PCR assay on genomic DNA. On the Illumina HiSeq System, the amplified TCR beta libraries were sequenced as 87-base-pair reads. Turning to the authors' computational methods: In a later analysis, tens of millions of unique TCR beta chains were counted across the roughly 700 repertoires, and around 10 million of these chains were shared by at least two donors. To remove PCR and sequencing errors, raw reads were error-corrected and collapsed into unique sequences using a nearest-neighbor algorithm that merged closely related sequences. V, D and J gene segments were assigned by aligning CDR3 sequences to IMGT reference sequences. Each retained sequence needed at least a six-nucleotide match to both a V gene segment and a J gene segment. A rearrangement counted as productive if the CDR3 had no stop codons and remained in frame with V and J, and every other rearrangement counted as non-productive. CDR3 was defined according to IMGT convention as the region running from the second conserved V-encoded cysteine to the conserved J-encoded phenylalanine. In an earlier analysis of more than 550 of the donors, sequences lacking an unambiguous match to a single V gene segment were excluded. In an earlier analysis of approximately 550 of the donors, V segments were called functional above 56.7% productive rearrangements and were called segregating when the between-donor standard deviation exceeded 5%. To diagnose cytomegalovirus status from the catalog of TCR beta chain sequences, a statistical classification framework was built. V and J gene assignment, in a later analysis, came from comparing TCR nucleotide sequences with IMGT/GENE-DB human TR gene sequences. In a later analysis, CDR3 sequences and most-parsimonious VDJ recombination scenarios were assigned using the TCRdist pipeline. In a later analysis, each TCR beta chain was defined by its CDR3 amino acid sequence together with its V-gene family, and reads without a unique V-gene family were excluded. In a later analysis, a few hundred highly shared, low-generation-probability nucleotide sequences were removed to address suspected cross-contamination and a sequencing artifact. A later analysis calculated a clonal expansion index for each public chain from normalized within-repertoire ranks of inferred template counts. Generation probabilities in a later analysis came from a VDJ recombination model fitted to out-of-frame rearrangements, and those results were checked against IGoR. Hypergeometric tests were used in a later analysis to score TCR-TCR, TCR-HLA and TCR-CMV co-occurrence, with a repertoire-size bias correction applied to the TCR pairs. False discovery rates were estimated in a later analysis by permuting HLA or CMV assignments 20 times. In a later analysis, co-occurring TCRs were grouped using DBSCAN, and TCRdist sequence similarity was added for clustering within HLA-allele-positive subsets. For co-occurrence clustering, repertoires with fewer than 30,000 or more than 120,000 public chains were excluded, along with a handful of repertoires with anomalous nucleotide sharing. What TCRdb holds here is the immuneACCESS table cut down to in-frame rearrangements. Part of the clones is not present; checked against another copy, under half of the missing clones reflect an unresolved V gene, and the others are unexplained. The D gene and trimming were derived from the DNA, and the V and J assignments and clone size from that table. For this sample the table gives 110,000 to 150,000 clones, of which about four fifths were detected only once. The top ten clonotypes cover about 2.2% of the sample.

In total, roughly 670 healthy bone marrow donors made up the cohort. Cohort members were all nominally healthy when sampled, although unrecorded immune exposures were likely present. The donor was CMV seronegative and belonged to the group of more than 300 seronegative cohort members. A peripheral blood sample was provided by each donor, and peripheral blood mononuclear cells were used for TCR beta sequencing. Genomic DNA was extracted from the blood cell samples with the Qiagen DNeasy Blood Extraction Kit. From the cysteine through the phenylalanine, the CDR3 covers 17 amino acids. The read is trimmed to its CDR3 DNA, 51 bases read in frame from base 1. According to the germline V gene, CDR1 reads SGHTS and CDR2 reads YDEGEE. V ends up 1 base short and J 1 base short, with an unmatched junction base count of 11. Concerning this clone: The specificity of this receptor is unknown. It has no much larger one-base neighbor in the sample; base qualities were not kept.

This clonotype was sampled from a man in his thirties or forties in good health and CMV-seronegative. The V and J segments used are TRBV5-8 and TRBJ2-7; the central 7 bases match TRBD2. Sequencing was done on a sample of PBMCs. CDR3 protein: CASSLIYGDYTSYEQYF. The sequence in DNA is TGTGCCAGCAGCTTGATATATGGGGACTACACATCCTACGAGCAGTACTTC.